This entry lists 15 T cell receptor beta chains sequenced from one sample in a study of radiation and T cells in renal cell carcinoma. Libraries were prepared by immunoSEQ multiplex PCR; TCRdb keeps only in-frame clonotypes and omits some of them. The data contain around 74,000 clones, approximately 87% of them singletons. Time point specified: blood 4 weeks post-SBRT, at nephrectomy. Regarding treatment: 15 Gy SBRT to primary tumor, nephrectomy 4 weeks later. The specimen was blood, collected from a patient whose treatment included radiotherapy and nephrectomy. The origin of the receptors is an older woman with renal cell carcinoma.

This rearrangement joins TRBV27 to TRBJ2-3, with TRBD1 matching 10 bases. The J segment lost 3 bases and the V segment lost 5 bases, leaving 2 bases of the junction unmatched. The germline CDR1 and CDR2 sequences are MNHEY and SMNVEV (reference sequence). The length of the CDR3 is 14 residues. The CDR3 region is CASSPGQGTDTQYF. The CDR3 region has the DNA TGTGCCAGCAGTCCGGGACAGGGGACAGATACGCAGTATTTT.

The gene calls are TRBV7-2 and TRBJ1-2; 7 bases align to TRBD1. CDR1 and CDR2 from the germline V gene are SGHTA and FQGNSA. The ends lost 5 bases at V and 4 bases at J; junction bases unmatched: 7. This CDR3 spans 14 amino acids. The CDR3, as DNA: TGTGCCAGCAGCGGCCGGGACAGATTCTATGGCTACACCTTC. Its translation: CASSGRDRFYGYTF.

DNA of the CDR3: TGTGCCAGCAGCTTGGGGGGAGGACCCTACGAGCAGTACTTC. It translates to CASSLGGGPYEQYF. The V gene is TRBV7-3, the J gene TRBJ2-7, with D possibly matching TRBD2 (6 bases). This CDR3 comprises 14 residues. V lost 3 bases and J 2 bases, leaving 11 bases between the germline ends. The V gene's germline CDR1 is SGHTA and CDR2 FQGTGA.

The gene calls are TRBV5-4 and TRBJ1-1; 9 nucleotides match TRBD1. The CDR3 has 14 residues. Per germline, CDR1 SGHNT and CDR2 YYREEE (reference sequence). After removal of 4 bases from V and 6 bases from J, the junction contained 7 bases not matched to a gene. CDR3 coding DNA: TGTGCCAGCAGCCGGGACAGGGAAGTAGCTGAAGCTTTCTTT. Its translation: CASSRDREVAEAFF.

The CDR3 reads CASRLPGQGETQYF. The CDR3 DNA follows: TGTGCCAGCAGACTCCCGGGACAGGGAGAGACCCAGTACTTC. This sequence joins TRBV6-6 and TRBJ2-5, with 9 positions matching TRBD1. The CDR3 spans 14 residues. Germline CDR1 reads MNHNY; CDR2 reads SVGAGI (reference sequence). Trimming took 6 bases from V and 4 from J; bases not matched to a gene: 6.

This rearrangement joins TRBV19 to TRBJ2-1; D is possibly TRBD1 (5 bases). Trimming shortened V by 4 bases and J by 2 bases, and 12 bases separated the two germline ends. The CDR3 has 15 amino acids. Germline V gene data show CDR1 as LNHDA and CDR2 as SQIVND (reference sequence). The CDR3 sequence: CASSNMAGTYNEQFF. The DNA of the CDR3 is TGTGCCAGTAGTAACATGGCAGGGACCTACAATGAGCAGTTCTTC.

This chain joins TRBV13 and TRBJ2-5, with D unclear. CDR1 PRHDT and CDR2 FYEKMQ come from the germline V gene (reference sequence). V was clipped by 3 bases and J by 1 base, with 6 bases between them. The CDR3 has 13 amino acids. The CDR3 bases are TGTGCCAGCAGCTTCAGAGTCCAAGAGACCCAGTACTTC. This encodes CASSFRVQETQYF.

The chain links TRBV9 to TRBJ2-5; D not certain. The CDR3 contains 12 residues. Germline lookup yields CDR1 SGDLS and CDR2 YYNGEE. The V end was cut by 3 bases, the J end by 5 bases, with 8 bases between. CDR3 in DNA: TGTGCCAGCAGCGGTTTGGGGGAGACCCAGTACTTC. It translates to CASSGLGETQYF.

A remark on this clone: Because the CDR3 is missing its conserved closing phenylalanine or tryptophan, this is likely a read error. The V gene is TRBV7-2, the J gene TRBJ2-7; 7 bases fit TRBD1. Germline-derived CDR1 and CDR2 are SGHTA and FQGNSA. The ends lost 7 bases at V and 4 bases at J; junction bases unmatched: 7. This CDR3 contains 13 residues. The CDR3 DNA sequence: TGTGCCAGCACCCAGGGGGATAGGTACGAGCAGTACCTC. It translates to CASTQGDRYEQYL.

The chain uses TRBV7-9 and TRBJ2-7; D gene unclear. The V gene lost 1 base and the J gene lost 2 bases, with 6 bases spanning the gap. CDR1 is SEHNR, CDR2 FQNEAQ, per germline (reference sequence). The CDR3 is 13 residues long. As DNA, the CDR3 is TGTGCCAGCAGCTTAGACAAACCCTACGAGCAGTACTTC. Translating it yields CASSLDKPYEQYF.

The V and J genes are TRBV5-5 and TRBJ1-2, with TRBD1 matching 7 bases. Germline V gene data show CDR1 as SGHKS and CDR2 as YYEKEE (reference sequence). The ends lost 0 bases at V and 2 bases at J; junction bases unmatched: 13. This CDR3 spans 18 amino acids. CDR3 protein: CASSLETLTGARNYGYTF. The CDR3 bases are TGTGCCAGCAGCTTGGAGACCCTTACAGGGGCAAGGAACTATGGCTACACCTTC.

This clone was found a few times. The chain couples TRBV29-1 to TRBJ1-4; D unclear. The CDR3 is 12 amino acids. V was cut by 4 bases and J by 6 bases, with 9 bases left in between. Looked up from germline, CDR1 is SQVTM and CDR2 is ANQGSEA. The CDR3: CSVVGYDEKLFF. The DNA of the CDR3 is TGCAGCGTTGTGGGTTATGATGAAAAACTGTTTTTT.

This clone was counted once. The chain employs TRBV6-1 and TRBJ1-6, with 8 bases fitting TRBD1. The CDR3 sequence is 15 residues long. V trimming: 4 bases; J trimming: 7 bases; junction bases outside the gene matches: 6. Per germline, CDR1 MNHNS and CDR2 SASEGT. The CDR3 reads CASSVQGALNSPLHF. CDR3 DNA: TGTGCCAGCAGTGTTCAGGGGGCCTTAAATTCACCCCTCCACTTT.

The table lists this clone with a count of one. This rearrangement joins TRBV28 to TRBJ1-2; D unresolved. The CDR3 sequence is 14 residues long. V dropped 7 bases and J dropped 6 bases, with 18 bases sitting between them. In germline, CDR1 is MDHEN, CDR2 SYDVKM. Here the CDR3 DNA reads TGTGCCAGCAATCCCATGAGGACTTACCATGGCTACACCTTC. Its translation: CASNPMRTYHGYTF.

This rearrangement joins TRBV15 to TRBJ1-4; TRBD1 is a possible D gene (6 bases). Germline CDR1 reads LNHNV; CDR2 reads YYDKDF (reference sequence). V lost 9 bases and J lost 3, with 14 bases in between. The CDR3 runs to 14 residues. The CDR3 loop is CATTQGMANEKLFF. CDR3 bases: TGTGCCACTACCCAGGGGATGGCTAATGAAAAACTGTTTTTT.